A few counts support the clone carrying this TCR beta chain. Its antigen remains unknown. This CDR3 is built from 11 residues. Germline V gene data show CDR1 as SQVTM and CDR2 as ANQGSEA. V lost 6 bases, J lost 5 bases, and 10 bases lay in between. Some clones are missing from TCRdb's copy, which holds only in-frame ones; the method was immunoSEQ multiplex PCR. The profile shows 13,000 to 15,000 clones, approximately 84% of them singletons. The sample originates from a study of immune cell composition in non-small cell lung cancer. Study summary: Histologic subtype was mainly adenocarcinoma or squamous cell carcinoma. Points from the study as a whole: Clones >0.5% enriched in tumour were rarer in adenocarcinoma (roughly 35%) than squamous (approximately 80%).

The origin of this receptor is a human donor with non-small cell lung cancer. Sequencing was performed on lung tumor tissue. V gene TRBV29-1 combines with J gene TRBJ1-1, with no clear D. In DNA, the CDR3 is TGCAGCGTGGAGGGAGATACTGAAGCTTTCTTT. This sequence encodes CSVEGDTEAFF.